This T cell receptor (beta chain) was sequenced for a study of CD8 T cells in ankylosing spondylitis (dated by TCRdb to 2016 to 2017). Looking at the study overall: The study profiled T cell receptor beta repertoires in healthy donors and ankylosing spondylitis patients to find disease-linked TCR variants. In total, the full study cohort was made up of 95 to 110 healthy donors and 25 ankylosing spondylitis patients. Peripheral blood was sampled, and synovial fluid was additionally collected from ankylosing spondylitis patients. The research as a whole found: According to the report, matched synovial fluid samples from ankylosing spondylitis patients were significantly enriched for the disease-linked clones. The disease-linked clones showed a CD8+ phenotype and occurred at relatively low frequencies in peripheral blood. Some motif variants were previously reported in synovial fluid and blood of reactive arthritis patients, suggesting common disease-initiation mechanisms. Blood from ankylosing spondylitis patients appeared to be characterized by a TCR beta motif made up of 8 or 9 highly homologous amino acid variants.

V and J lose 4 bases and 9 bases, and a span of 22 bases separates them. Inclusive of the bounding cysteine and phenylalanine, the CDR3 is 16 residues long. Just CDR3 DNA is preserved here, 48 bases in frame from base 1. For CDR1 and CDR2, the germline V gene lists MNHEY and SVGAGI. The data were produced on an Illumina HiSeq 2500. TCR beta libraries were prepared by quantitative 5'-RACE with molecular barcodes. From the authors' description of their analysis: To identify disease-linked TCR variants, a new computational method was used, one built on a probabilistic model of VDJ rearrangement. TCRdb reanalyzed the raw reads on its own, using fastp at Q25 for trimming and MiXCR for clone calling, and kept in-frame beta chains. Each entry merges the rows of one CDR3 protein and shows their most common DNA and genes. For this entry, the V and J calls and clone size follow TCRdb and not the study's own pipeline. This sample holds under 250,000 distinct CDR3 sequences; under 35% were observed only once. Around 4% of the sample comes from the top ten.

There are many counts of this clonotype. The antigen this receptor binds is unknown. No much larger clone is present one base from it, and per-base qualities are unavailable. The sequence links TRBV6-5 to TRBJ2-1; the D call is possibly TRBD1 or TRBD2, each sharing 5 bases. Sequencing was done on a sample of blood, either unsorted or a sorted T cell fraction (not recorded which). The TCR was taken from a male donor with ankylosing spondylitis or in good health (not recorded which). The CDR3 here reads CASSLGVASSGREQFF. The DNA sequence is TGTGCCAGCAGTTTGGGTGTGGCTAGCTCAGGGCGTGAGCAGTTCTTC.